The rows below give T cell receptor beta chains drawn from one sample of a study of T-cell reconstitution after alpha-beta-depleted transplantation in children. TCRdb reprocessed the PCR reads with MiXCR, giving one entry per CDR3 protein. In the table there are approximately 590,000 distinct CDR3 sequences, 10% to 13% of which are singletons. Material: PBMCs from the stem cell graft donor, obtained from the stem cell graft. These receptors were obtained from a human donor who donated a stem cell graft to a child with acute myeloid leukemia. The CDR3 runs from the conserved cysteine through the conserved F or W. A D gene is named only where the DNA matches it firmly. The listing skips clone size in some rows; elsewhere it reads once, few, many or a size class.

d_call	clone_size	cdr3_length	j_call	v_call	cdr3_nt	cdr3_aa
TRBD1	few	13	TRBJ2-5	TRBV29-1	TGCAGCGTTACGACAGGGGGCACGGAGACCCAGTACTTC	CSVTTGGTETQYF
TRBD2	many	15	TRBJ2-7	TRBV12-3/TRBV12-4	TGTGCCAGCAGCCTGAGGACTAGCGGTTCCTACGAGCAGTACTTC	CASSLRTSGSYEQYF
NA	NA	18	TRBJ2-4	TRBV12-3/TRBV12-4	TGTGCCAGCAGTCCCCGGGACCGAAAGGCCTCGGCCAAAAACATTCAGTACTTC	CASSPRDRKASAKNIQYF
NA	NA	11	TRBJ2-7	TRBV30	TGTGCCTGGAGGTACGAGGGCGAGCAGTACTTC	CAWRYEGEQYF
NA	few	12	TRBJ1-5	TRBV30	TGTGCCTGGAGTGCTGGCAATCAGCCCCAGCATTTT	CAWSAGNQPQHF
NA	NA	13	TRBJ1-1	TRBV10-3	TGTGCCATCGGAGGGATTTCGAACACTGAAGCTTTCTTT	CAIGGISNTEAFF
TRBD1	once	15	TRBJ2-3	TRBV25-1	TGTGCCAGCAGTGATGACAGGGGGCTTACAGATACGCAGTATTTT	CASSDDRGLTDTQYF
NA	many	15	TRBJ2-7	TRBV6-2/TRBV6-3	TGTGCCAGCAGTTGGGAGCTCCTCAGCTCCTACGAGCAGTACTTC	CASSWELLSSYEQYF
TRBD2	few	15	TRBJ2-1	TRBV27	TGTGCCAGCAGGAAAGCGGGAGGAGGATACAATGAGCAGTTCTTC	CASRKAGGGYNEQFF
NA	NA	15	TRBJ2-3	TRBV20-1	TGCAGTGCCGGCCCCCCAGCGATAAGCACAGATACGCAGTATTTT	CSAGPPAISTDTQYF
TRBD1	NA	19	TRBJ2-1	TRBV9	TGTGCCAGCAGCCTTTACCTCATTTTGGACAGGAGCTCCTACAATGAGCAGTTCTTC	CASSLYLILDRSSYNEQFF
TRBD2	NA	15	TRBJ2-7	TRBV7-8	TGTGCCAGCAGCTTAGATAGCGGGCCCAGCTACGAGCAGTACTTC	CASSLDSGPSYEQYF
TRBD2	NA	14	TRBJ2-7	TRBV19	TGTGCCAGTAGGACATGGGGAGGGGCCTACGAGCAGTACTTC	CASRTWGGAYEQYF
NA	few	14	TRBJ2-1	TRBV4-2	TGTGCCAGCAGCCAAGATAAGGGAATAGGTGAGCAGTTCTTC	CASSQDKGIGEQFF
NA	NA	15	TRBJ1-2	TRBV14	TGTGCCAGCAGGCAAGGAGGTGGCAAAAGGGGTGGCTACACCTTC	CASRQGGGKRGGYTF
NA	many	12	TRBJ2-1	TRBV20-1	TGCAGTGCTAGAGTGTGGGAAAATGAGCAGTTCTTC	CSARVWENEQFF
NA	few	14	TRBJ2-1	TRBV11-2	TGTGCCAGCAGCTTGGTCCTTCTGAAGGATGAGCAGTTCTTC	CASSLVLLKDEQFF
TRBD2	many	12	TRBJ2-7	TRBV10-2	TGCGCCAGCGGGGCTAGCGGAACAGAGCAGTACTTC	CASGASGTEQYF
NA	many	14	TRBJ1-4	TRBV27	TGTGCCAGCAGGCCCAGGCCGGGGATCGAAAAACTGTTTTTT	CASRPRPGIEKLFF
NA	few	17	TRBJ2-1	TRBV6-1	NA	CASKWALGSSGRAKEFF
NA	few	14	TRBJ1-1	TRBV5-1	TGCGCCAGCAGCTTGGGGGGGGGACTCACTGAAGCTTTCTTT	CASSLGGGLTEAFF
NA	few	13	TRBJ1-1	TRBV11-2	TGTGCCAGCAGCTTAGTGACGGGTCAAGTAGCTTTCTTT	CASSLVTGQVAFF
TRBD1	many	14	TRBJ1-1	TRBV7-6	TGTGCCAGCAGCTTTGACAGGGTGAACACTGAAGCTTTCTTT	CASSFDRVNTEAFF
NA	NA	12	TRBJ1-2	TRBV7-9	TGTGCCAGCAGCCAGAAACAGGGCCCCGAAGCCTTC	CASSQKQGPEAF
TRBD2	many	16	TRBJ2-1	TRBV12-3/TRBV12-4	TGTGCCAGCAGTCCTGGACTAGCGGGGAGGTACAATGAGCAGTTCTTC	CASSPGLAGRYNEQFF
NA	many	11	TRBJ2-5	TRBV7-2	TGTGCCAGCAGCCAACAAGAGACCCAGTACTTC	CASSQQETQYF
NA	few	15	TRBJ2-7	TRBV27	TGTGCCAGCAGCTCCACGGGGACACCTACCTACGAGCAGTACTTC	CASSSTGTPTYEQYF
NA	NA	16	TRBJ2-4	TRBV18	TGTGCCAGCTCACCAATACAGGGACTGGGCAAAAACATTCAGTACTTC	CASSPIQGLGKNIQYF
TRBD1	many	15	TRBJ1-4	TRBV6-5	TGTGCCAGCAGTTACCTCGACAGGGCAGGAGAAAAACTGTTTTTT	CASSYLDRAGEKLFF
NA	many	12	TRBJ2-3	TRBV3-1	TGTGCCAGCAGCGCAACGTCAGATACGCAGTATTTT	CASSATSDTQYF
NA	few	15	TRBJ1-2	TRBV20-1	TGCAGTGCTAGAGAGGGGGGCAGGGGCCTCTATGGCTACACCTTC	CSAREGGRGLYGYTF
TRBD1	many	15	TRBJ2-7	TRBV29-1	TGCAGCGCTGCACGGCTCCGGGACAGATACTACGAGCAGTACTTC	CSAARLRDRYYEQYF
NA	few	14	TRBJ1-1	TRBV28	TGTGCCAGCGGGGAGGGGACCAAGAACACTGAAGCTTTCTTT	CASGEGTKNTEAFF
NA	NA	14	TRBJ1-1	TRBV27	TGTGCCAGCAGTTTTTCGGGGGAGGACACTGAAGCTTTCTTT	CASSFSGEDTEAFF
TRBD1	NA	14	TRBJ1-5	TRBV20-1	TGCAGTGCTAGTATCGGGACAGGGTTACAGCCCCAGCATTTT	CSASIGTGLQPQHF
NA	few	14	TRBJ2-1	TRBV20-1	TGCAGTGCTAGACTGCGGCGTTCCTACAATGAGCAGTTCTTC	CSARLRRSYNEQFF
NA	NA	14	TRBJ1-2	TRBV28	TGTGCCAGCAGTTCCCCAGGACCGGACCATGGCTACACCTTC	CASSSPGPDHGYTF
NA	NA	16	TRBJ2-3	TRBV7-3	TGTGCCAGCAGCCCCTCATCATCCCGGGGGACAGATACGCAGTATTTT	CASSPSSSRGTDTQYF
NA	many	13	TRBJ1-3	TRBV7-9	TGTGCCAGCAGCCTATCGGTCGGAAACACCATATATTTT	CASSLSVGNTIYF
NA	few	15	TRBJ2-5	TRBV6-2/TRBV6-3	TGTGCCAGCAGTCCTTGGGCGGGTGCCCAAGAGACCCAGTACTTC	CASSPWAGAQETQYF
TRBD1	many	14	TRBJ2-7	TRBV28	TGTGCCAGCAGGACCCCTGGTACAGGGGGCGAGCAGTACTTC	CASRTPGTGGEQYF
TRBD2	NA	15	TRBJ2-7	TRBV3-1	TGTGCCAGCAGCCAAATGGCGGGGGGCCTCCCCGAGCAGTACTTC	CASSQMAGGLPEQYF
NA	NA	14	TRBJ1-1	TRBV6-2/TRBV6-3	TGTGCCAGCAGTTGGTTTTCGGCGAACACTGAAGCTTTCTTT	CASSWFSANTEAFF
NA	few	13	TRBJ2-7	TRBV14	TGTGCCAGCCGGACTGAGGGGTCCTACGAGCAGTACTTC	CASRTEGSYEQYF
TRBD2	NA	13	TRBJ2-7	TRBV27	TGTGCCAGCAGTTTACGACTAGCGAATGAGCAGTACTTC	CASSLRLANEQYF
TRBD2	few	16	TRBJ2-1	TRBV15	TGTGCCACCAGCAGGGACGGGACTAGCGGCTTAAATGAGCAGTTCTTC	CATSRDGTSGLNEQFF
TRBD1	few	16	TRBJ2-3	TRBV18	TGTGCCAGCTCACCACTCCGACAGGGCTTCACAGATACGCAGTATTTT	CASSPLRQGFTDTQYF
TRBD1	few	13	TRBJ2-1	TRBV4-1	TGCGCCAGCAGCCAGACAGGGCCCAATGAGCAGTTCTTC	CASSQTGPNEQFF
TRBD2	few	15	TRBJ2-1	TRBV28	TGTGCCAGCACCATACCGGGACTAGTCTACAATGAGCAGTTCTTC	CASTIPGLVYNEQFF
TRBD2	NA	16	TRBJ2-1	TRBV3-1	TGTGCCAGCTCTCCCCCCCGAGGGACTAGCGTTCATGAGCAGTTCTTC	CASSPPRGTSVHEQFF